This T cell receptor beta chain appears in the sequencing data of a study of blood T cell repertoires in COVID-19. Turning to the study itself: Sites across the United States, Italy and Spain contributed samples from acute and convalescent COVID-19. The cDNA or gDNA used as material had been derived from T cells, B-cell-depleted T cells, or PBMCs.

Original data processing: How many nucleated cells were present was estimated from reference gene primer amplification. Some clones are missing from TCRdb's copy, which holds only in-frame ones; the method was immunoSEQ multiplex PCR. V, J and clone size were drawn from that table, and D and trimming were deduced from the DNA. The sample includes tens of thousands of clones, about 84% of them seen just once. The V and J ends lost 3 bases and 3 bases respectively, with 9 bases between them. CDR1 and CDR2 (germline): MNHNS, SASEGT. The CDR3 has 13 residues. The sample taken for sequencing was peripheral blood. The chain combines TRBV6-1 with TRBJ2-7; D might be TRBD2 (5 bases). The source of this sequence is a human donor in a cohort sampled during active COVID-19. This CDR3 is CASSEELDYEQYF. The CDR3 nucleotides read TGTGCCAGCAGTGAGGAACTAGACTACGAGCAGTACTTC.